These 8 T cell receptor beta chains originate from one sample sequenced in a study of spatial heterogeneity in lung cancer. Time point indicated: blood at routine non-recurrence follow-up after resection. Tumor, nontumor lung or frozen PBMC supplied whole RNA that was sequenced unsorted. TCRdb ran MiXCR on the 5' RACE reads and lists one entry per CDR3 protein. The table shows approximately 27,000 distinct CDR3 sequences, with around 6.1% occurring only once. The sample was PBMCs, taken at follow-up. The source is a male donor with early-stage non-small cell lung cancer.

This clonotype appeared many times. This chain uses TRBV12-3 or TRBV12-4 with TRBJ1-1; 7 bases are a match to TRBD1. The CDR3 totals 14 residues. The junction had 6 bases not matched to a gene; V was cut back by 8 bases and J by 0 bases. This CDR3 reads CASGEGQMNTEAFF. CDR3 DNA: TGTGCCAGCGGCGAGGGACAGATGAACACTGAAGCTTTCTTT.

V usage is TRBV18 and J usage is TRBJ1-1, with 7 bases fitting TRBD1. CDR1 is KGHSH, CDR2 LQKENI, per germline. The CDR3 loop spans 13 amino acids. Trimming at V came to 8 bases and at J to 3 bases, leaving 6 bases not matched to a gene. The CDR3 coding sequence is TGTGCCAGCCTACAGGGGCCCGACACTGAAGCTTTCTTT. Protein product: CASLQGPDTEAFF.

This clonotype turned up a few times. This chain joins TRBV7-6 and TRBJ2-2, with 9 positions matching TRBD1. Germline V gene lookup returns CDR1 SGHVS and CDR2 FNYEAQ. The CDR3 runs to 18 residues. Unmatched junction bases numbered 13, after V lost 5 bases and J lost 3 bases. The CDR3 DNA reads TGTGCCAGCAGCCCATACCTTACCCGGACAGGGGACACCGGGGAGCTGTTTTTT. Protein product: CASSPYLTRTGDTGELFF.

The sample holds many counts of this clonotype. This chain joins TRBV27 and TRBJ1-4, with D uncertain. Trimming removed 4 bases from V and 8 bases from J, with 20 bases in between. CDR1 and CDR2 (germline): MNHEY, SMNVEV (reference sequence). This CDR3 has 16 amino acids. CDR3 sequence: CASSSRGDGVGEKLFF. Here the CDR3 DNA reads TGTGCCAGCAGTTCCCGCGGGGATGGCGTTGGGGAAAAACTGTTTTTT. The full variable domain, rest sourced from reference TRBV27 and TRBJ1-4, is EAQVTQNPRYLITVTGKKLTVTCSQNMNHEYMSWYRQDPGLGLRQIYYSMNVEVTDKGDVPEGYKVSRKEKRNFPLILESPSPNQTSLYFCASSSRGDGVGEKLFFGSGTQLSVL.

This clonotype has at least ten counts. The chain joins TRBV7-2 to TRBJ1-5, with 7 bases fitting TRBD1. The CDR3 is 15 residues long. V lost 1 base and J lost 3; bases outside the gene matches: 3. Looked up from germline, CDR1 is SGHTA and CDR2 is FQGNSA. CDR3 DNA: TGTGCCAGCAGCTTAGAAGACAGGGCCAATCAGCCCCAGCATTTT. Translated, it gives CASSLEDRANQPQHF.

This clonotype appeared a few times. V gene TRBV6-5 combines with J gene TRBJ2-1; a possible D gene is TRBD1 (5 bases). V lost 2 bases and J 3 bases, leaving 26 bases between the germline ends. Germline values: CDR1 MNHEY, CDR2 SVGAGI. This CDR3 is built from 20 residues. The CDR3 region has the DNA TGTGCCAGCAGTTACATGCCGACAGTCCGTAACCAACTTGGCTACAATGAGCAGTTCTTC. Translated: CASSYMPTVRNQLGYNEQFF.

The gene calls are TRBV27 and TRBJ2-3, with unresolved D. The CDR3 consists of 13 residues. The germline V gene encodes CDR1 MNHEY and CDR2 SMNVEV (reference sequence). V shed 5 bases and J shed 5 bases, with 11 bases lying between them. The CDR3, as DNA: TGTGCCAGCAGTCTCTGGATCCGAGATACGCAGTATTTT. Translation: CASSLWIRDTQYF.

The chain recombines TRBV12-3 or TRBV12-4 with TRBJ1-2, with 7 nucleotides matching TRBD1. V dropped 7 bases and J dropped 8; count of bases not matched to a gene: 10. The CDR3 extends over 13 amino acids. CDR3 sequence reads: CASTLTGPRGYTF. CDR3 DNA sequence: TGTGCCAGCACCCTGACAGGGCCCCGCGGCTACACCTTC.